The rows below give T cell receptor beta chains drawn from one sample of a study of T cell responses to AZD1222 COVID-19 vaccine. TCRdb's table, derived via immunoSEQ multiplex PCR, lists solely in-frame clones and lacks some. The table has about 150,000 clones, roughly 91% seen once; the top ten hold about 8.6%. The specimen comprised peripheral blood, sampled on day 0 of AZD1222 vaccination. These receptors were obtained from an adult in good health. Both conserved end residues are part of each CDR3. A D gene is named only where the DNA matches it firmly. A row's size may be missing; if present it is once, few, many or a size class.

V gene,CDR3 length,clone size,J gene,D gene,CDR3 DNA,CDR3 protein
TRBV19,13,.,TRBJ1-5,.,TGTGCCAGTAGTCGGGTGGCCAATCAGCCCCAGCATTTT,CASSRVANQPQHF
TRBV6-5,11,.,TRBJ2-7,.,TGTGCCAGCACCCAAAGCTACGAGCAGTACTTC,CASTQSYEQYF
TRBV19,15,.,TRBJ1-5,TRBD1,TGTGCCAGTAGGGAAACAGGGGTGGGCAATCAGCCCCAGCATTTT,CASRETGVGNQPQHF
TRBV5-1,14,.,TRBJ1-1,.,TGCGCCAGCAGCTTGAGGATGGGGAACACTGAAGCTTTCTTT,CASSLRMGNTEAFF
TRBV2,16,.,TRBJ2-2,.,TGTGCCAGCAGTGATTCCGGCATTCTGAACACCGGGGAGCTGTTTTTT,CASSDSGILNTGELFF
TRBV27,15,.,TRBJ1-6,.,TGTGCCAGCAGCCCCATGGCAAGGTATAATTCACCCCTCCACTTT,CASSPMARYNSPLHF
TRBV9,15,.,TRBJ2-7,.,TGTGCCAGCAGCGGTTCCCACGGCCAAACTTTCAAGCAGTACTTC,CASSGSHGQTFKQYF
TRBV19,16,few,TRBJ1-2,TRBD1,TGTGCCAGTAAAGGCTGGGGACAGAAGTCTGGCTATGGCTACACCTTC,CASKGWGQKSGYGYTF
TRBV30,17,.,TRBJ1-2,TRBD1,TGTGCCTGGAGGGGAAAGACAGGGGGGCCCTCTAACTATGGCTACACCTTC,CAWRGKTGGPSNYGYTF
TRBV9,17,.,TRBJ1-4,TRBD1,TGTGCCAGCAGCCTCGGGACAGGGGGGATGGCTAATGAAAAACTGTTTTTT,CASSLGTGGMANEKLFF
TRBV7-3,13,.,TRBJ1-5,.,TGTGCCAGCAGCCGGAATAGGGATCAGCCCCAGCATTTT,CASSRNRDQPQHF
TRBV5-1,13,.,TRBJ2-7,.,TGCGCCAGCAGCCTGGGACTTCCCTACGAGCAGTACTTC,CASSLGLPYEQYF
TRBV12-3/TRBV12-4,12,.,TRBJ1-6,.,TGTGCCAGCAGTTTCCCTGGATCACCCCTCCACTTT,CASSFPGSPLHF
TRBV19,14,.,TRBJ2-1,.,TGTGCCGTCGTTGGTGGGAATACCTACAATGAGCAGTTCTTC,CAVVGGNTYNEQFF
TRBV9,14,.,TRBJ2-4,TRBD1,TGTGCCAGCAGCGTCGGGACAGGGGGCTACATTCAGTACTTC,CASSVGTGGYIQYF
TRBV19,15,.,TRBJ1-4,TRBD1,TGTGCCAGTAGTATGGGGGACAGAAGGAATGAAAAACTGTTTTTT,CASSMGDRRNEKLFF
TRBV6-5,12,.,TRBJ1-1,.,TGTGCCAGCAGCCGGGGCTTCACTGAAGCTTTCTTT,CASSRGFTEAFF
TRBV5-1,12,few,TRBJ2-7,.,TGCGCCAGCAGCTTGGTTGGGGTCGAGCAGTACTTC,CASSLVGVEQYF
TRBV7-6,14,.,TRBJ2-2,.,TGTGCCAGCAGCTTAGCAGGAGAGGCCGGGGAGCTGTTTTTT,CASSLAGEAGELFF
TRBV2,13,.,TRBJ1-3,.,TGTGCCAGCGGGGGACCGACGCGGCACACCATATATTTT,CASGGPTRHTIYF
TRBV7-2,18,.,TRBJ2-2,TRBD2,TGTGCCAGCAGCTATCAGAGCGGGATCCCACTCAACACCGGGGAGCTGTTTTTT,CASSYQSGIPLNTGELFF
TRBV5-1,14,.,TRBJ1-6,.,TGCGCCAGCAGCTTGGTGGGGTTGGATTCACCCCTCCACTTT,CASSLVGLDSPLHF
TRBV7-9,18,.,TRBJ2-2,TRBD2,TGTGCCAGCAGCTCTCCAACGACTAGCGGACTATACACCGGGGAGCTGTTTTTT,CASSSPTTSGLYTGELFF
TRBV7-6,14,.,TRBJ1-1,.,TGTGCCAGCAGCCCTACCCCAGCCAACACTGAAGCTTTCTTT,CASSPTPANTEAFF
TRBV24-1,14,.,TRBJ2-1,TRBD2,TGTGCCACCAGTGACCCGGGACTAGCTAAGGAGCAGTTCTTC,CATSDPGLAKEQFF
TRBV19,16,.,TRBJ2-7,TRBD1,TGTGCCAGTAGTATGACCATCTTCGGGACAGACAACGAGCAGTACTTC,CASSMTIFGTDNEQYF
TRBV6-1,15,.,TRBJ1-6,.,TGTGCCAGCAGTGAAGGCGGGGGCATGCCTTCACCCCTCCACTTT,CASSEGGGMPSPLHF
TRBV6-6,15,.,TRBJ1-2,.,TGTGCCAGCAGTCAACCGGGGGGACCGTCCTATGGCTACACCTTC,CASSQPGGPSYGYTF
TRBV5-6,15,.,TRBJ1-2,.,TGTGCCAGCAGCTTGTATTACGCGGGAAACTATGGCTACACCTTC,CASSLYYAGNYGYTF
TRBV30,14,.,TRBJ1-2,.,TGTGCCTGGAGTGTACGGCCCCCCCATGCGGGCTACACCTTC,CAWSVRPPHAGYTF
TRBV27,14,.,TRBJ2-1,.,TGTGCCAGCAGTTTATCGGGGGCGGGAAATGAGCAGTTCTTC,CASSLSGAGNEQFF
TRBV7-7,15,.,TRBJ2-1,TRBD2,TGTGCTAGCAGCTTAGAAGCGGGGGGTTTTAATGAGCAGTTCTTC,CASSLEAGGFNEQFF
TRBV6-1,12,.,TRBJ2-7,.,TGTGCCAGCAGTGACCGAGTGTTTGAGCAGTACTTC,CASSDRVFEQYF
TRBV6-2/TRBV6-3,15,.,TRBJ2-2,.,TGTGCCAGCACCCCCCCGGACTATTCCACCGGGGAGCTGTTTTTT,CASTPPDYSTGELFF
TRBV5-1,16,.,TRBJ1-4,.,TGCGCCAGCAGCTTGGGCGGACATGCAACTAATGAAAAACTGTTTTTT,CASSLGGHATNEKLFF
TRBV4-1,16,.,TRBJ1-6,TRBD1,TGCGCCAGCAGCCAAGAGGTGGGACAGAGAAATTCACCCCTCCACTTT,CASSQEVGQRNSPLHF
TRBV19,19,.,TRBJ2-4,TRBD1,TGTGCCAGTAGTAGACTACCGGGGACAGGCTTTTTAGCCAAAAACATTCAGTACTTC,CASSRLPGTGFLAKNIQYF
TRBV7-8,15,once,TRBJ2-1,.,TGTGCCAGCAGCAGGGATTATAGCTCCTACAATGAGCAGTTCTTC,CASSRDYSSYNEQFF
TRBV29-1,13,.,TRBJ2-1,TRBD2,TGCAGCCCCCGACTAGCGGGGCTCAATGAGCAGTTCTTC,CSPRLAGLNEQFF
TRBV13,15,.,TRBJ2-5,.,TGTGCCAGCAGTTTTAGGTCGGGTGTCCAAGAGACCCAGTACTTC,CASSFRSGVQETQYF
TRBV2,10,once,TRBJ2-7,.,TGTGCCAGCAGTGAGTACCGGGAGACCTTC,CASSEYRETF
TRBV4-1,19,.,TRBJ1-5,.,TGCGCCAGCAGCCAAGATGGGAGGGAGGGTAGGTCATTCGATCAGCCCCAGCATTTT,CASSQDGREGRSFDQPQHF
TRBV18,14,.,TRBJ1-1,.,TGTGCCAGCTCACCAGCCAGGGCGAGCACTGAAGCTTTCTTT,CASSPARASTEAFF
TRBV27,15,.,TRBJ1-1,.,TGTGCCAGCAGTTTAGCGACAGGTTTAGACACTGAAGCTTTCTTT,CASSLATGLDTEAFF
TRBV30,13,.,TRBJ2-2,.,TGTGCCTGGATGGGGGCGAACACCGGGGAGCTGTTTTTT,CAWMGANTGELFF
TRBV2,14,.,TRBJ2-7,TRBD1,TGTGCCAGCAGGGGGACAGGGGCCTTCTACGAGCAGTACTTC,CASRGTGAFYEQYF
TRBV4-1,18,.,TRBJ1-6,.,TGCGCCAGCAGCCAAACAATCTCGGGTTTCTCCTATAATTCACCCCTCCACTTT,CASSQTISGFSYNSPLHF
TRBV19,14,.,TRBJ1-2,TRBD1,TGTGCCAGTACCCCTCCAGGGGGCGGGGATGGCTACACCTTC,CASTPPGGGDGYTF
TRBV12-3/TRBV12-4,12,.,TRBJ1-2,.,TGTGCCAGCACCTACCGTATGAATGGCTACACCTTC,CASTYRMNGYTF
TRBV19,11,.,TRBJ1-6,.,TGTGCCAGTAGTCAGGGTCATACCCTCCACTTT,CASSQGHTLHF
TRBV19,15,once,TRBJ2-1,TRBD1,TGTGCCAGTAGTATAGGGGACAGGGGTCTCAATGAGCAGTTCTTC,CASSIGDRGLNEQFF
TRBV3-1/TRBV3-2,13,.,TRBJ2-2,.,TGTGCCACCACCTACACAGGCACCGGGGAGCTGTTTTTT,CATTYTGTGELFF
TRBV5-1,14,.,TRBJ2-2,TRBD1,TGCGCCAGCAGAGCCGGGACAGTCACCGGGGAGCTGTTTTTT,CASRAGTVTGELFF
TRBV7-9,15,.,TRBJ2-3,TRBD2,TGTGCCAGCACCCGGACTAGCGGGGACACAGATACGCAGTATTTT,CASTRTSGDTDTQYF
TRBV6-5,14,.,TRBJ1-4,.,TGTGCCAGCAGTCGGGGTTCAACTAATGAAAAACTGTTTTTT,CASSRGSTNEKLFF